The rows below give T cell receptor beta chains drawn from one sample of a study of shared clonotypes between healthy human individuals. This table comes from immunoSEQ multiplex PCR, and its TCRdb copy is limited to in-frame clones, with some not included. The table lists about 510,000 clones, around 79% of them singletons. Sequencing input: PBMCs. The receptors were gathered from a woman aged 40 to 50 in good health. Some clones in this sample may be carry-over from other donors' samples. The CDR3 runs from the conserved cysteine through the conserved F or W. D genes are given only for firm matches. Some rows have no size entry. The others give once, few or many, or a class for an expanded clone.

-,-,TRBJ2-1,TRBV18,TGTGCCAGCTCAACAACTCAAAGGAGCTCCTACAATGAGCAGTTCTTC,CASSTTQRSSYNEQFF
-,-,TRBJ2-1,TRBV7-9,TGTGCCAGCAGCTTAGCGGACAATGAGCAGTTCTTC,CASSLADNEQFF
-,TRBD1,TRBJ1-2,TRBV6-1,TGTGCCAGCAGTATCCGGGACAGCGCCTATGGCTACACCTTC,CASSIRDSAYGYTF
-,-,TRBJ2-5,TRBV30,TGTGCCTGGAGTGTAGGGACCGTCGATGGGACCCAGTACTTC,CAWSVGTVDGTQYF
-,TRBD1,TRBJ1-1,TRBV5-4,TGTGCCAGCAGCCCTGGAGGTGTAGGGGGCGTCATGAACACTGAAGCTTTCTTT,CASSPGGVGGVMNTEAFF
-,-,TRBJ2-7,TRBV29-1,TGCAGCGTTGAAGGGGCTTACGAGCAGTACTTC,CSVEGAYEQYF
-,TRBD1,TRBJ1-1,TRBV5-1,TGCGCCAGCAGCTTGGAGCAGGGGGTGACTGAAGCTTTCTTT,CASSLEQGVTEAFF
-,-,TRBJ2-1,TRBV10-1,TGCGCCAGCAGTGAGTCGAGGTTATCCGAGCAGTTCTTC,CASSESRLSEQFF
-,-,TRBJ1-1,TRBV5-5,TGTGCCAGCAGCTTGGTTCGGGGCATGAACACTGAAGCTTTCTTT,CASSLVRGMNTEAFF
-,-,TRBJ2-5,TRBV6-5,TGTGCCAGCAGTTTTGGGAGTTTGGAGACCCAGTACTTC,CASSFGSLETQYF
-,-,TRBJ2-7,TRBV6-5,TGTGCCAGCAGGAAAGACAGAGCGGCTGGATACGAGCAGTACTTC,CASRKDRAAGYEQYF
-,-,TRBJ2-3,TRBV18,TGTGCCAGCTCACCTGGGACCGGTGGGGATACGCAGTATTTT,CASSPGTGGDTQYF
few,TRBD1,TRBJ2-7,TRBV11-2,TGTGCCAGCAGCAGACCACAGGGGACCTACGAGCAGTACTTC,CASSRPQGTYEQYF
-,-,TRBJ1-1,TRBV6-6,TGTGCCAGCAGTACGGGGTTGGGCACTGAAGCTTTCTTT,CASSTGLGTEAFF
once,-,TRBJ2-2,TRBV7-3,TGTGCCAGCAGCCCCGGACAGCTGAACACCGGGGAGCTGTTTTTT,CASSPGQLNTGELFF
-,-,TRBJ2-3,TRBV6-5,TGTGCCAGCAGTTACTCGGCAACTAGCACAGATACGCAGTATTTT,CASSYSATSTDTQYF
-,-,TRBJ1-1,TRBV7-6,TGTGCCAGCAGCTTAGTTCTCCGAGGGACTGAAGCTTTCTTT,CASSLVLRGTEAFF
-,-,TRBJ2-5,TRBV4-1,TGCGCCAGCAGCCAAGTTTTTGACTCCCGAGGGACCCAGTACTTC,CASSQVFDSRGTQYF
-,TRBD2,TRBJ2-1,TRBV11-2,TGTGCCAGCATCGGACTAGCGGGAGGTTACAATGAGCAGTTCTTC,CASIGLAGGYNEQFF
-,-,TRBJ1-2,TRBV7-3,TGTGCCAGCAGCTCCCAGGTGGGAGACTATGGCTACACCTTC,CASSSQVGDYGYTF
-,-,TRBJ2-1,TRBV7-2,TGTGCCAGCAGCTCCACACCCGACTACAATGAGCAGTTCTTC,CASSSTPDYNEQFF
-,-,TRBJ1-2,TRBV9,TGTGCCAGCAGCGTAGGGGAAGGCGCCCACTATGGCTACACCTTC,CASSVGEGAHYGYTF
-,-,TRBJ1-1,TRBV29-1,TGCAGCGCTGAAGGCGGGGGGCACACTGAAGCTTTCTTT,CSAEGGGHTEAFF
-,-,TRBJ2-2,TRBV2,TGTGCCAGCAGCCGGACAGCCCCCGGGGAGCTGTTTTTT,CASSRTAPGELFF